The 14 T cell receptor beta chains below all came from one sample that was sequenced in a study of T cell responses to AZD1222 COVID-19 vaccine. Here immunoSEQ multiplex PCR was the method, and the copy in TCRdb shows in-frame clones only, minus some. The sample lists under 70,000 clones, around 89% occurring once. The sequencing used peripheral blood, collected 28 days after the second AZD1222 dose. These receptors were obtained from an adult who received the AZD1222 COVID-19 vaccine.

This clone has only a few counts. The chain is built from TRBV5-1 and TRBJ2-5; tentative D call: TRBD1 (5 bases). The CDR3 extends over 14 amino acids. Looked up from germline, CDR1 is SGHRS and CDR2 is YFSETQ. V was shortened by 4 bases and J by 7 bases, with 17 bases between the two germline ends. The CDR3 region has the DNA TGCGCCAGCAGCGGCGATGGGGCCCCAGGGACCCAGTACTTC. The encoded protein is CASSGDGAPGTQYF.

The chain has TRBV14 and TRBJ2-1; D remains unclear. Germline V CDR1 and CDR2: SGHDN, FVKESK. V was pared by 4 bases and J by 0 bases, with 13 bases between. The CDR3 is 16 amino acids. CDR3 sequence (DNA): TGTGCCAGCAGCCCCTACTACCAGAGCTCCTACAATGAGCAGTTCTTC. Its protein is CASSPYYQSSYNEQFF.

The rearrangement links TRBV19 to TRBJ2-1, with D perhaps matching TRBD2 (6 bases). The length of the CDR3 is 15 residues. Germline loops: CDR1 LNHDA, CDR2 SQIVND (reference sequence). V shed 6 bases and J shed 3 bases, with 15 bases lying between them. In DNA, the CDR3 is TGTGCCAGTAGCCCCCGCGGGGTAGGCTACAATGAGCAGTTCTTC. It yields the protein CASSPRGVGYNEQFF.

The gene calls are TRBV7-8 and TRBJ2-2; 12 bases map to TRBD2. Germline trimming cut 4 bases from V and 6 bases from J; bases unmatched to any gene: 3. The CDR3 has 15 amino acids. In germline, CDR1 is SGHVS, CDR2 FQNEAQ. CDR3 in DNA: TGTGCCAGCAGCTATCTAGCGGGAGGGCCCGGGGAGCTGTTTTTT. The encoded protein is CASSYLAGGPGELFF.

The chain couples TRBV12-3 or TRBV12-4 to TRBJ1-6; no clear D. There are 12 residues in the CDR3. Trimming stripped 5 bases from V and 6 bases from J, with 5 bases between. CDR3 residues: CASSRRNSPLHF. DNA for the CDR3: TGTGCCAGCAGTAGGCGTAATTCACCCCTCCACTTT.

This clone has a single count. The CDR3 loop reads CAWSLPGGNQPQHF. The DNA for the CDR3 is TGTGCCTGGAGTCTACCTGGGGGTAATCAGCCCCAGCATTTT. The chain carries TRBV30 and TRBJ1-5; a weak D match, TRBD1 (5 bases). Germline loops: CDR1 GTSNPN, CDR2 SVGIG (reference sequence). CDR3 size: 14 residues. Trimming left V 2 bases short and J 4 bases short, with 12 bases between.

The chain has TRBV4-1 and TRBJ2-1; 10 bases align to TRBD1. The J segment lost 9 bases and the V segment lost 3 bases, leaving 11 bases of the junction unmatched. Germline lookup yields CDR1 MGHRA and CDR2 YSYEKL. The CDR3 consists of 16 residues. The CDR3 sequence is CASSHGMRTGGGEQFF. CDR3 DNA sequence: TGCGCCAGCAGCCATGGGATGAGGACAGGGGGAGGTGAGCAGTTCTTC.

In this sample, this clone turned up once. This chain's CDR3 is CASSPSFWKQDEQFF. CDR3 bases: TGTGCCAGCAGTCCCTCTTTCTGGAAGCAGGATGAGCAGTTCTTC. This chain joins TRBV6-6 and TRBJ2-1; unclear D gene. This CDR3 region has 15 residues. V lost 5 bases, J lost 8 bases, and 19 bases lay in between. Germline V lookup: CDR1 MNHNY, CDR2 SVGAGI (reference sequence).

The chain links TRBV5-8 to TRBJ2-4; D remains unclear. In germline, CDR1 is SGHTS, CDR2 YDEGEE. This CDR3 is 16 amino acids long. Trimming removed 6 bases from V and 0 bases from J, with 16 bases in between. CDR3 protein: CASTPLTFLAKNIQYF. CDR3 coding DNA: TGTGCCAGCACCCCATTGACATTTTTAGCCAAAAACATTCAGTACTTC.

This rearrangement joins TRBV21-1 to TRBJ2-6; TRBD1 reflects the table's D call only, with no check against the DNA. TRBV21-1 has pseudogene status. The CDR3 loop spans 16 amino acids. This chain's CDR3 is CASGDGQGAFPNVLTF. CDR3 in DNA: TGTGCCAGTGGCGACGGACAGGGGGCGTTCCCCAACGTCCTGACTTTC.

The chain recombines TRBV21-1 with TRBJ2-5; the table assigns TRBD2, which was not confirmed against the DNA. TRBV21-1 is a documented pseudogene. The CDR3 is made up of 14 amino acids. The CDR3 protein is CASRPSVRKETQYF. The CDR3 DNA follows: TGTGCCAGCAGACCCTCGGTGCGGAAAGAGACCCAGTACTTC.

The V and J genes are TRBV19 and TRBJ2-1, with D maybe TRBD2 (6 bases). The V and J ends lost 3 bases and 4 bases respectively, with 13 bases between them. This CDR3 has 15 amino acids. The V gene's germline CDR1 is LNHDA and CDR2 SQIVND (reference sequence). CDR3 loop: CASSIPGLDYNEQFF. The CDR3 coding sequence is TGTGCCAGTAGTATCCCGGGACTTGATTACAATGAGCAGTTCTTC.

The rearrangement uses TRBV11-2 and TRBJ1-2; tentatively, D is TRBD1 (5 bases). The CDR3 loop spans 14 amino acids. Germline V gene lookup returns CDR1 SGHAT and CDR2 FQNNGV. V dropped 2 bases and J dropped 2 bases, with 9 bases sitting between them. The CDR3 here is CASSLSGINYGYTF. CDR3 nucleotides: TGTGCCAGCAGCTTATCAGGGATCAACTATGGCTACACCTTC.

This chain's CDR3 is CASSQDITGTGNEKLFF. The CDR3 DNA is TGTGCCAGCAGCCAAGATATAACCGGGACAGGAAACGAAAAACTGTTTTTT. This rearrangement joins TRBV14 to TRBJ1-4; 8 positions agree with TRBD1. The junction had 11 bases not matched to a gene; V was cut back by 0 bases and J by 8 bases. Germline V gene lookup returns CDR1 SGHDN and CDR2 FVKESK. The CDR3 runs 17 residues.